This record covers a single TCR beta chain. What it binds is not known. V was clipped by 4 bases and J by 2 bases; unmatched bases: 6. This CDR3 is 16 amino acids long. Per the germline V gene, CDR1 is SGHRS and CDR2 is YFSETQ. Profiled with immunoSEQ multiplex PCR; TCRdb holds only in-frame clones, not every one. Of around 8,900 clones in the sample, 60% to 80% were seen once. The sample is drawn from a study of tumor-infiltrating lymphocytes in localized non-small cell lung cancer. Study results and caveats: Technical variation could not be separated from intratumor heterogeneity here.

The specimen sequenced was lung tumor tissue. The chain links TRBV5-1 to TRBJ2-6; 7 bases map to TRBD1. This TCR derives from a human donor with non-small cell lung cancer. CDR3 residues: CASSLLTGAGANVLTF. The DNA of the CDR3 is TGCGCCAGCAGCCTACTAACAGGGGCTGGGGCCAACGTCCTGACTTTC.